One sample yielded the 24 T cell receptor beta chains listed below, sequenced in a study of blood T cell repertoires in COVID-19. Profiled with immunoSEQ multiplex PCR; TCRdb holds only in-frame clones, not every one. This table holds fewer than 25,000 clones, approximately 87% found once. Material: peripheral blood. The origin of the receptors is a human donor in a cohort sampled during active COVID-19.

The chain links TRBV5-1 to TRBJ2-7; D possibly corresponds to TRBD1 (5 bases). The CDR3 runs to 18 residues. Looked up from germline, CDR1 is SGHRS and CDR2 is YFSETQ. Trimming took 0 bases from V and 0 from J, leaving 19 bases between them. The CDR3 spells CASSLEKTTGNLSYEQYF. Here the CDR3 DNA reads TGCGCCAGCAGCTTGGAAAAGACAACAGGAAACCTCTCCTACGAGCAGTACTTC.

The rearrangement uses TRBV18 and TRBJ2-5; TRBD1 is a possible D gene (6 bases). Trimming removed 6 bases at V and 1 base at J, with 9 bases between. Germline V gives CDR1 KGHSH, CDR2 LQKENI. The CDR3 length is 13 residues. As DNA, the CDR3 is TGTGCCAGCTCGCCGACAGGCCAAGAGACCCAGTACTTC. This translates into CASSPTGQETQYF.

The chain recombines TRBV4-3 with TRBJ2-7; D gene unclear. The CDR3 contains 15 residues. The V end was cut by 0 bases, the J end by 0 bases, with 9 bases between. CDR1 is LGHNA, CDR2 YSLEER, per germline. This CDR3 is CASSQERDNSYEQYF. The CDR3 DNA sequence: TGCGCCAGCAGCCAAGAACGTGACAACTCCTACGAGCAGTACTTC.

The rearrangement uses TRBV7-2 and TRBJ1-5; D may be TRBD1 (5 bases). V lost 5 bases and J lost 4, with 15 bases in between. The germline CDR1 and CDR2 sequences are SGHTA and FQGNSA. The CDR3 is 15 amino acids. In nucleotides, the CDR3 is TGTGCCAGCAGCGGCCGGGACGGGAGAAATCAGCCCCAGCATTTT. It is translated as CASSGRDGRNQPQHF.

The chain uses TRBV5-1 and TRBJ2-1; 10 bases agree with TRBD1. Germline CDR1 SGHRS, CDR2 YFSETQ. V shed 5 bases, J shed 8 bases, and the junction held 7 bases outside the gene matches. The CDR3 has 14 residues. DNA for the CDR3: TGCGCCAGCAGTTCAGGACAGGGGGAGGATGAGCAGTTCTTC. Its protein product is CASSSGQGEDEQFF.

The rearrangement links TRBV19 to TRBJ2-1, with 8 bases that match TRBD2. Germline V gene data show CDR1 as LNHDA and CDR2 as SQIVND (reference sequence). The length of the CDR3 is 15 residues. V was clipped by 5 bases and J by 5 bases; unmatched bases: 8. In DNA, the CDR3 is TGTGCCAGTAGTGCCCTAGGGACTAGGGACAATGAGCAGTTCTTC. It is translated as CASSALGTRDNEQFF.

V usage is TRBV6-6 and J usage is TRBJ1-1; possible D gene TRBD1, 5 bases. This CDR3 is built from 12 residues. V was trimmed by 6 bases and J by 1 base, leaving 6 bases between them. The germline gives CDR1 MNHNY, CDR2 SVGAGI (reference sequence). CDR3 sequence: CASSQGNTEAFF. Written as DNA, the CDR3 is TGTGCCAGCAGCCAGGGGAACACTGAAGCTTTCTTT.

The rearrangement links TRBV6-2 or TRBV6-3 to TRBJ2-7; 14 nucleotides align to TRBD2. The CDR3 is made up of 17 amino acids. From germline, CDR1 is MNHEY and CDR2 SVGEGT. Losses at the gene ends were 5 bases for V and 5 bases for J; bases not matched to a gene: 11. The CDR3 coding sequence is TGTGCCAGCAGTCCCTACGGGACTAGCGGGAGTAGAAACGAGCAGTACTTC. As protein: CASSPYGTSGSRNEQYF.

The chain recombines TRBV18 with TRBJ2-5; TRBD2 might be the D (6 bases). CDR1 is KGHSH and CDR2 is LQKENI in the germline V gene. The V and J ends lost 0 bases and 2 bases respectively, with 10 bases between them. The CDR3 extends over 15 amino acids. CDR3 amino acids: CASSPPGLTQETQYF. The CDR3 nucleotides are TGTGCCAGCTCACCACCCGGACTAACTCAAGAGACCCAGTACTTC. The whole variable domain, remainder taken from reference TRBV18 and TRBJ2-5, is NAGVMQNPRHLVRRRGQEARLRCSPMKGHSHVYWYRQLPEEGLKFMVYLQKENIIDESGMPKERFSAEFPKEGPSILRIQQVVRGDSAAYFCASSPPGLTQETQYFGPGTRLLVL.

The rearrangement joins TRBV5-1 to TRBJ1-1, with TRBD1 matching over 8 bases. Germline V CDR1 and CDR2: SGHRS, YFSETQ. Losses at the gene ends were 4 bases for V and 4 bases for J; bases not matched to a gene: 6. The CDR3 contains 14 residues. CDR3 region: CASSTGGSFTEAFF. The CDR3 coding sequence is TGCGCCAGCAGCACAGGGGGTTCCTTCACTGAAGCTTTCTTT. The full variable domain, completed using reference TRBV5-1 and TRBJ1-1, is KAGVTQTPRYLIKTRGQQVTLSCSPISGHRSVSWYQQTPGQGLQFLFEYFSETQRNKGNFPGRFSGRQFSNSRSEMNVSTLELGDSALYLCASSTGGSFTEAFFGQGTRLTVV.

V and J are TRBV5-4 and TRBJ2-7; 16 bases map to TRBD2. Trimming cost V 4 bases and J 2 bases; bases outside gene matches: 6. The CDR3 has 17 amino acids. CDR1 is SGHNT and CDR2 is YYREEE in the germline V gene (reference sequence). The chain's CDR3 is CASSRGLAGGGTYEQYF. The CDR3, as DNA: TGTGCCAGCAGCAGGGGACTAGCGGGAGGGGGGACCTACGAGCAGTACTTC.

The CDR3 region is CASRPQGGTYEQYF. Written as DNA, the CDR3 is TGTGCCAGCAGACCACAGGGAGGGACCTACGAGCAGTACTTC. The chain links TRBV5-6 to TRBJ2-7, with D possibly being TRBD2 (7 bases). The CDR3 totals 14 residues. Germline CDR1 is SGHDT and CDR2 is YYEEEE. Trimming stripped 5 bases from V and 2 bases from J, with 14 bases between. The whole variable domain, filled in from reference TRBV5-6 and TRBJ2-7, reads DAGVTQSPTHLIKTRGQQVTLRCSPKSGHDTVSWYQQALGQGPQFIFQYYEEEERQRGNFPDRFSGHQFPNYSSELNVNALLLGDSALYLCASRPQGGTYEQYFGPGTRLTVT.

The chain couples TRBV28 to TRBJ2-2; D possibly corresponds to TRBD2 (5 bases). The length of the CDR3 is 15 residues. CDR1 and CDR2 from the germline V gene are MDHEN and SYDVKM. V lost 5 bases and J 6 bases, leaving 16 bases between the germline ends. CDR3 DNA sequence: TGTGCCAGCAGTCCCCGGAGTAGGAGGTCCGGGGAGCTGTTTTTT. Its protein is CASSPRSRRSGELFF.

V gene TRBV9 combines with J gene TRBJ2-7; 11 bases are a match to TRBD2. V lost 3 bases and J lost 3; bases outside the gene matches: 17. CDR3 length: 19 residues. CDR1 and CDR2 from the germline V gene are SGDLS and YYNGEE. CDR3 in DNA: TGTGCCAGCAGCGCGGGGGGGGCTGGGACTAGCGGACAATTCTACGAGCAGTACTTC. Protein sequence: CASSAGGAGTSGQFYEQYF.

V gene TRBV2 combines with J gene TRBJ2-2; no clear D gene. V was pared by 7 bases and J by 4 bases, with 10 bases between. CDR1 and CDR2 from the germline V gene are SNHLY and FYNNEI. This CDR3 is built from 13 residues. In DNA, the CDR3 is TGTGCCAGCAAAATTGAGTCCACCGGGGAGCTGTTTTTT. It codes for CASKIESTGELFF.

The J gene is TRBJ2-5, the V gene TRBV28, with a weak D call TRBD2 (6 bases). Germline V gene sequence: CDR1 MDHEN, CDR2 SYDVKM. Trimming pared 8 bases from V and 2 bases from J, leaving 15 bases between. The length of the CDR3 is 14 residues. The CDR3 is CASSPAGGQETQYF. CDR3 DNA: TGTGCCAGCTCCCCGGCCGGGGGTCAAGAGACCCAGTACTTC.

The rearrangement joins TRBV7-3 to TRBJ1-3; 8 nucleotides match TRBD1. V lost 5 bases to trimming and J lost 8 bases; unmatched junction nucleotides: 8. This CDR3 has 14 residues. Germline lookup yields CDR1 SGHTA and CDR2 FQGTGA. The CDR3 DNA reads as TGTGCCAGCAGCCCAGGGGGCGGAGGGGACACCATATATTTT. Amino acid sequence: CASSPGGGGDTIYF.

This chain connects TRBV2 to TRBJ1-5, with 7 bases identical to TRBD1. V lost 5 bases, J lost 0 bases, and 10 bases stayed unmatched. The V gene's germline CDR1 is SNHLY and CDR2 FYNNEI. This CDR3 is built from 17 residues. CDR3 nucleotide sequence: TGTGCCAGCAGTTCGTATGGACAGGAGTTTAGCAATCAGCCCCAGCATTTT. This sequence encodes CASSSYGQEFSNQPQHF.

The chain joins TRBV6-5 to TRBJ2-6, with a possible D match to TRBD1 (6 bases). This CDR3 contains 16 residues. V lost 0 bases and J 4 bases, leaving 10 bases between the germline ends. CDR1 is MNHEY, CDR2 SVGAGI, per germline. The CDR3 DNA follows: TGTGCCAGCAGTTACTCACAGGGTTCAGGGGCCAACGTCCTGACTTTC. Encoded protein: CASSYSQGSGANVLTF.

This clone was counted a few times. The chain uses TRBV20-1 and TRBJ2-5, with TRBD1 as a possible D gene (5 bases). Germline V lookup: CDR1 DFQATT, CDR2 SNEGSKA (reference sequence). The CDR3 loop spans 11 amino acids. The V end was cut by 4 bases, the J end by 5 bases, with 8 bases between. The CDR3 nucleotides read TGCAGTGCTACAGGGTTGGAGACCCAGTACTTC. The encoded protein is CSATGLETQYF.

V usage is TRBV10-3 and J usage is TRBJ1-1; D is ambiguous. V was shortened by 7 bases and J by 2 bases, with 11 bases between the two germline ends. Germline CDR1 and CDR2: ENHRY and SYGVKD. This CDR3 has 13 amino acids. The CDR3 bases are TGTGCCATCAAGTGGGAGTTTAACACTGAAGCTTTCTTT. Amino acids: CAIKWEFNTEAFF.

The chain recombines TRBV7-8 with TRBJ2-7; 11 bases are a match to TRBD2. The CDR3 consists of 15 residues. Trimming removed 3 bases from V and 10 bases from J; junction bases left unmatched: 11. Germline V gives CDR1 SGHVS, CDR2 FQNEAQ. The CDR3 sequence: CASSFRLAGMIGQYF. DNA of the CDR3: TGTGCCAGCAGCTTCCGACTAGCGGGAATGATTGGTCAGTACTTC.

This chain links TRBV6-4 with TRBJ2-1; the match to TRBD2 covers 9 bases. The CDR3 has 15 residues. Germline CDR1 and CDR2: MRHNA and SNTAGT. V was pared by 6 bases and J by 7 bases, with 10 bases of the junction left unmatched. The CDR3 DNA follows: TGTGCCAGCAGAGTAGTAGCGGGAGAGCAAAATGAGCAGTTCTTC. Its translation: CASRVVAGEQNEQFF.

This chain links TRBV24-1 with TRBJ1-4; 12 positions agree with TRBD1. Trimming removed 5 bases from V and 6 bases from J; junction bases left unmatched: 9. The CDR3 covers 17 residues. Per the germline V gene, CDR1 is KGHDR and CDR2 is SFDVKD. CDR3 region: CATSAQAGQGADEKLFF. For the CDR3, the DNA is TGTGCCACCAGTGCTCAAGCGGGACAGGGGGCCGATGAAAAACTGTTTTTT.